The 21 T cell receptor beta chains in this list originate from one sample, sequenced in a study of T cells in Graves' hyperthyroidism and ophthalmopathy (dated by TCRdb to about 2019). Library construction relied on multiplex PCR. Reads for this sample came from an Illumina HiSeq 2000. TCR beta CDR3 regions were amplified from RNA transcripts. The first round of RT-PCR for the TCR CDR3 was performed with the HTBI primer set and the Qiagen OneStep RT-PCR kit. The public reads were quality trimmed at Q25 with fastp and then assembled into clones with MiXCR by TCRdb, keeping productive beta chains. Each CDR3 protein appears once, grouped with its most common genes and DNA. The sample yields about 500,000 distinct CDR3 sequences; approximately 49% were counted once. Of the sample, about 45% falls within the top ten clones. Sequenced input: peripheral blood or thyroid tissue (not recorded which). All receptors derive from an adult woman with Graves' disease, either hyperthyroidism or ophthalmopathy (not recorded which).

This clonotype was observed a handful of times. J is TRBJ1-1 and V is TRBV11-2; 8 bases agree with TRBD1. Germline CDR1 SGHAT, CDR2 FQNNGV. CDR3 size: 16 residues. V lost 5 bases to trimming and J lost 6 bases; unmatched junction nucleotides: 14. The CDR3 nucleotides read TGTGCCAGCAGCCAATTCTTGGCAGGGGGCCTCGCTGAAGCTTTCTTT. Amino acid sequence: CASSQFLAGGLAEAFF.

The rearrangement links TRBV16 to TRBJ2-2, with a weak D call TRBD2 (5 bases). Germline lookup yields CDR1 KGHSY and CDR2 FQNENV. V was trimmed by 3 bases and J by 0 bases, leaving 8 bases between them. CDR3 size: 15 residues. This chain's CDR3 is CASSHRTANTGELFF. Written as DNA, the CDR3 is TGTGCCAGCAGCCATCGGACTGCGAACACCGGGGAGCTGTTTTTT.

This chain joins TRBV9 and TRBJ1-1; 7 positions match TRBD1. V shed 4 bases and J 5 bases; nucleotides not matched to a gene: 5. In germline, CDR1 is SGDLS, CDR2 YYNGEE. CDR3 size: 13 residues. This CDR3 reads CASSQGTATEAFF. CDR3 nucleotide sequence: TGTGCCAGCAGCCAGGGGACAGCGACTGAAGCTTTCTTT.

The chain joins TRBV9 to TRBJ1-2; D is unclear. Deletions cut 0 bases from V and 8 bases from J, with 8 bases between. There are 12 residues in the CDR3. CDR1 and CDR2 from the germline V gene are SGDLS and YYNGEE. In DNA form, the CDR3 reads TGTGCCAGCAGCGTAGGAACAACGGGCTACACCTTC. This encodes CASSVGTTGYTF.

V and J are TRBV7-9 and TRBJ2-5; D may be TRBD2 (5 bases). The CDR3 runs 12 residues. V was trimmed by 6 bases and J by 1 base, leaving 6 bases between them. The germline gives CDR1 SEHNR, CDR2 FQNEAQ (reference sequence). Written as DNA, the CDR3 is TGTGCCAGCAGGGACTTCCAAGAGACCCAGTACTTC. Its translation: CASRDFQETQYF.

This clonotype was recorded at least ten times. The chain employs TRBV20-1 and TRBJ1-2; perhaps TRBD1 as D (6 bases). The CDR3 length is 13 residues. Trimming took 3 bases from V and 8 from J, leaving 16 bases between them. In germline, CDR1 is DFQATT, CDR2 SNEGSKA (reference sequence). The CDR3 sequence is CSARGTGLVGYTF. CDR3 coding DNA: TGCAGTGCTAGGGGTACAGGGTTGGTAGGCTACACCTTC.

This clonotype was counted ten times or more. The V and J genes are TRBV5-1 and TRBJ2-7; TRBD2 matches 7 bases. The trim removed 6 bases at V and 0 bases at J, leaving 6 bases unmatched. The V gene's germline CDR1 is SGHRS and CDR2 YFSETQ. CDR3 length: 14 amino acids. The CDR3: CASNDGRSSYEQYF. CDR3 nucleotides: TGCGCCAGCAATGACGGGAGGAGCTCCTACGAGCAGTACTTC.

The V gene is TRBV5-1, the J gene TRBJ2-6; D is unclear. Germline assignment: CDR1 SGHRS and CDR2 YFSETQ. The CDR3 has 12 residues. V lost 9 bases to trimming and J lost 3 bases, with 7 bases between them. Here the CDR3 DNA reads TGCGCCATCAGGTTTGGGGCCAACGTCCTGACTTTC. Protein sequence: CAIRFGANVLTF. The whole variable domain, remainder taken from reference TRBV5-1 and TRBJ2-6, is KAGVTQTPRYLIKTRGQQVTLSCSPISGHRSVSWYQQTPGQGLQFLFEYFSETQRNKGNFPGRFSGRQFSNSRSEMNVSTLELGDSALYLCAIRFGANVLTFGAGSRLTVL.

The chain is built from TRBV7-2 and TRBJ1-4; weak D call: TRBD1 (5 bases). Trimming removed 2 bases from V and 4 bases from J, with 11 bases in between. Germline CDR1 and CDR2: SGHTA and FQGNSA. The CDR3 is 15 residues long. This CDR3 is CASSLQGSHNEKLFF. The CDR3 DNA reads TGTGCCAGCAGCTTACAGGGTAGCCATAATGAAAAACTGTTTTTT.

This clonotype was seen many times. CDR3 bases: TGTGCCAGCTCCCGGACAGCGGGTAGAGAGACCCAGTACTTC. Translating gives CASSRTAGRETQYF. The chain combines TRBV12-3 or TRBV12-4 with TRBJ2-5; perhaps D is TRBD1 or TRBD2 (6 bases each). Trimming took 8 bases from V and 4 from J, leaving 17 bases between them. CDR3 length: 14 amino acids.

The chain couples TRBV5-1 to TRBJ1-3; tentative D call: TRBD1 (5 bases). Germline-derived CDR1 and CDR2 are SGHRS and YFSETQ. This CDR3 region has 15 residues. The germline V and J ends were trimmed by 4 bases and 3 bases, with 14 bases remaining between them. The CDR3 spells CASSPGTFDGNTIYF. DNA for the CDR3: TGCGCCAGCAGCCCGGGGACCTTCGATGGAAACACCATATATTTT.

The chain employs TRBV29-1 and TRBJ1-2; a weak D match, TRBD1 (5 bases). Between the trimmed V and J ends, which lost 8 bases and 8 bases, there was a span of 24 bases. The CDR3 runs to 14 residues. Germline V gene data show CDR1 as SQVTM and CDR2 as ANQGSEA. The CDR3 loop reads CSSLSSVGVDGYTF. In DNA, the CDR3 is TGCAGCAGTTTAAGTTCGGTGGGGGTGGACGGCTACACCTTC.

This clonotype was picked up many times. The chain recombines TRBV10-3 with TRBJ2-5; a possible D gene is TRBD1 (6 bases). The CDR3 covers 14 residues. Germline CDR1 is ENHRY and CDR2 is SYGVKD. V lost 4 bases and J lost 5, with 14 bases in between. CDR3 loop: CAISVQGSGETQYF. The CDR3 bases are TGTGCCATCAGTGTCCAGGGGTCCGGGGAGACCCAGTACTTC.

This clonotype appeared many times. This sequence joins TRBV2 and TRBJ1-1; no clear D. The CDR3 has 13 amino acids. V dropped 2 bases and J dropped 6 bases, with 10 bases sitting between them. Germline lookup yields CDR1 SNHLY and CDR2 FYNNEI. CDR3 residues: CASSEIGKSEAFF. The CDR3 DNA is TGTGCCAGCAGTGAAATTGGGAAGTCTGAAGCTTTCTTT. The entire variable domain, with the rest obtained from reference TRBV2 and TRBJ1-1, is as follows: EPEVTQTPSHQVTQMGQEVILRCVPISNHLYFYWYRQILGQKVEFLVSFYNNEISEKSEIFDDQFSVERPDGSNFTLKIRSTKLEDSAMYFCASSEIGKSEAFFGQGTRLTVV.

V usage is TRBV15 and J usage is TRBJ2-1; no clear D. V was cut by 0 bases and J by 3 bases, with 6 bases left in between. Germline V gene sequence: CDR1 LNHNV, CDR2 YYDKDF (reference sequence). The CDR3 runs 14 residues. CDR3 bases: TGTGCCACCAGCAGAGATAGAAGCTACAATGAGCAGTTCTTC. The encoded protein is CATSRDRSYNEQFF.

The chain combines TRBV20-1 with TRBJ1-1, with 7 bases aligning to TRBD1. With V trimmed by 0 bases and J by 4 bases, 5 bases remained unmatched. Looked up from germline, CDR1 is DFQATT and CDR2 is SNEGSKA (reference sequence). CDR3 length equals 14 residues. CDR3 in amino acids: CSAREGGSSTEAFF. For the CDR3, the DNA is TGCAGTGCTAGAGAAGGGGGCAGTAGCACTGAAGCTTTCTTT.

This clonotype came up a few times. The chain combines TRBV29-1 with TRBJ1-1, with a possible D match to TRBD1 (5 bases). Trimming shortened V by 6 bases and J by 7 bases, and 12 bases separated the two germline ends. Germline lookup yields CDR1 SQVTM and CDR2 ANQGSEA. This CDR3 is 11 amino acids long. CDR3 residues: CSVKRTFEAFF. CDR3 DNA: TGCAGCGTCAAAAGGACATTTGAAGCTTTCTTT.

With regard to this clonotype: As the CDR3 is not closed by the conserved phenylalanine or tryptophan, this likely results from a read error. The V and J genes are TRBV29-1 and TRBJ1-1; TRBD1 agrees at 7 bases. J gave up 5 bases and V 5 bases, and 5 bases lay outside the gene matches. Germline V gives CDR1 SQVTM, CDR2 ANQGSEA. This CDR3 has 12 amino acids. CDR3 in amino acids: CSVRGLPTEAFL. CDR3 coding DNA: TGCAGCGTTAGGGGGCTACCTACTGAAGCTTTCCTT.

The chain recombines TRBV20-1 with TRBJ2-5; D gene ambiguous. The CDR3 totals 13 residues. V was clipped by 3 bases and J by 7 bases, with 15 bases between them. CDR1 and CDR2 (germline): DFQATT, SNEGSKA (reference sequence). The CDR3: CSARKGPLLTQYF. In nucleotides, the CDR3 is TGCAGTGCTAGGAAGGGCCCACTTCTGACCCAGTACTTC.

This clonotype was picked up a small number of times. This chain uses TRBV29-1 with TRBJ1-1; TRBD1 is a possible D gene (5 bases). The CDR3 is 18 residues long. Germline CDR1 and CDR2: SQVTM and ANQGSEA. Trimming shortened V by 6 bases and J by 4 bases, and 30 bases separated the two germline ends. CDR3 DNA: TGCAGCGTAAGGGTTGGATTAACGGAACAGTACGGGGCCACTGAAGCTTTCTTT. This codes for CSVRVGLTEQYGATEAFF.

V gene TRBV11-1 combines with J gene TRBJ1-1; the D is unclear. V dropped 3 bases and J dropped 1 base, with 12 bases sitting between them. Looked up from germline, CDR1 is SGHAT and CDR2 is FQDESV (reference sequence). This CDR3 is built from 15 residues. The CDR3 coding sequence is TGTGCCAGCAGCTTCGACGGTTTTTCGAACACTGAAGCTTTCTTT. This sequence encodes CASSFDGFSNTEAFF.